A selection of T cell receptor beta chains follows, all from one sample in a study of CD8 T cells in ankylosing spondylitis. TCRdb called the 5' RACE reads again in MiXCR, with one record for every CDR3 protein. In the table there are a few hundred thousand distinct CDR3 sequences, about 20% of which are singletons. Material for sequencing was blood, either unsorted or a sorted T cell fraction (not recorded which). These receptors were obtained from a male donor with ankylosing spondylitis or in good health (not recorded which). The CDR3 runs from the conserved cysteine through the conserved F or W. The D gene is left open where the match is weak. Clone size is not always given. Where it is, it says once, few, many or a class for expanded clones.

V,size,J,D,DNA,CDR3
TRBV7-2,few,TRBJ2-7,-,TGTGCCAGCAGCTTACCACAGGGTAGCGTTACCTACGAGCAGTACTTC,CASSLPQGSVTYEQYF
TRBV10-3,many,TRBJ2-2,-,TGTGCCATCATCCAGACCGCGAACACCGGGGAGCTGTTTTTT,CAIIQTANTGELFF
TRBV27,many,TRBJ2-3,TRBD2,TGTGCCAGCAGTTTAGGCCTAGCGGATACAGATACGCAGTATTTT,CASSLGLADTDTQYF
TRBV12-3/TRBV12-4,few,TRBJ1-5,-,TGTGCCAGCAGTTTAGGGGAATTCAATCAGCCCCAGCATTTT,CASSLGEFNQPQHF
TRBV4-2,few,TRBJ2-7,-,TGTGCCAGCAGCCAAGAAATGACAAGGACCTACGAGCAGTACTTC,CASSQEMTRTYEQYF
TRBV27,-,TRBJ2-1,-,TGTGCCAGCAGGCTAGGGACGGTTAATGAGCAGTTCTTC,CASRLGTVNEQFF
TRBV29-1,few,TRBJ2-1,-,TGCAGCGTTGAAGACACAGATACTTACAATGAGCAGTTCTTC,CSVEDTDTYNEQFF
TRBV7-2,few,TRBJ2-3,-,TGTGCCAGCAGCTTGGCAGGGATGCCAGATACGCAGTATTTT,CASSLAGMPDTQYF
TRBV5-1,few,TRBJ1-5,-,TGCGCCAGCAGCTTGGAGGCAGGGGTGCAGCCCCAGCATTTT,CASSLEAGVQPQHF
TRBV4-1,-,TRBJ2-1,-,TGCGCCAGCAGCCAACCGGCAGTCCGGGGTAATGAGCAGTTCTTC,CASSQPAVRGNEQFF
TRBV29-1,many,TRBJ2-3,-,TGCAGCGTTGAAGAGGCAGATACGCAGTATTTT,CSVEEADTQYF
TRBV4-3,-,TRBJ2-7,-,TGCGCCAGCAGCCAAACCCTCGGAAGCGAGCAGTACTTC,CASSQTLGSEQYF
TRBV6-1,few,TRBJ2-5,-,TGTGCCAGCAATCCCACAGGGAGCCAAGAGACCCAGTACTTC,CASNPTGSQETQYF
TRBV19,-,TRBJ2-6,-,TGTGCCAGTAAATCCGGTCCGGCCGGGGCCAACGTCCTGACTTTC,CASKSGPAGANVLTF
TRBV6-5,few,TRBJ2-2,-,TGTGCCAGCAGTTACGGAGGAGGTGGCACCGGGGAGCTGTTTTTT,CASSYGGGGTGELFF
TRBV2,many,TRBJ2-7,-,TGTGCCAGCAGTGACGCAGAACCCTACGAGCAGTACTTC,CASSDAEPYEQYF
TRBV3-1,many,TRBJ2-1,-,TGTGCCAGCAGCCAAGATGTCGATATGCATGAGCAGTTCTTC,CASSQDVDMHEQFF
TRBV3-1,-,TRBJ2-7,-,TGTGCCAGCTCTCGGACCGGGACCGGGTACTACGAGCAGTACTTC,CASSRTGTGYYEQYF
TRBV28,-,TRBJ1-1,TRBD1,TGTGCCAGCAGTTTATTCCGGGTCTCCTGGGAGGGAGGGGGCGTGATGAACACTGAAGCTTTCTTT,CASSLFRVSWEGGGVMNTEAFF
TRBV14,-,TRBJ2-5,TRBD2,TGTGCCAGCAGCCAAAAAACGGGACTAGCGGGATTCGAGACCCAGTACTTC,CASSQKTGLAGFETQYF
TRBV7-6,-,TRBJ2-7,TRBD2,TGTGCCAGCAGCTTGGAACTAGCGGGATTTAACGAGCAGTACTTC,CASSLELAGFNEQYF
TRBV5-1,-,TRBJ1-3,TRBD1,TGCGCCAGCAGCTTGGAGACAGGGAGAGCTGGAAACACCATATATTTT,CASSLETGRAGNTIYF
TRBV5-1,many,TRBJ2-1,-,TGCGCCAGCAGCTTGGCCGGGGGCCACAATGAGCAGTTCTTC,CASSLAGGHNEQFF
TRBV20-1,few,TRBJ2-1,-,TGCAGTGCTAGAGTAAGGGAAAATGAGCAGTTCTTC,CSARVRENEQFF
TRBV29-1,many,TRBJ2-7,-,TGCAGCGTTGAGGCAGACCTCTACGAGCAGTACTTC,CSVEADLYEQYF
TRBV7-2,-,TRBJ2-7,-,TGTGCCAGCAGCGCCTTATACGAGCAGTACTTC,CASSALYEQYF
TRBV29-1,-,TRBJ2-7,TRBD1,TGCAGCGTCGCCGTTCAGGGGGCTTCCGAGCAGTACTTC,CSVAVQGASEQYF
TRBV7-8,-,TRBJ2-7,-,TGTGCCAGCAGCTTTATTTGGAGCTCCTACGAGCAGTACTTC,CASSFIWSSYEQYF
TRBV27,few,TRBJ1-5,-,TGTGCCAGCAGTTTAGGGGGCATCAATCAGCCCCAGCATTTT,CASSLGGINQPQHF
TRBV4-1,many,TRBJ1-1,-,TGCGCCAGCAGCCAAGATCCCTCGGGATCGAACACTGAAGCTTTCTTT,CASSQDPSGSNTEAFF
TRBV21-1,-,TRBJ2-5,-,TGTGCCAGCAGCATCAATAGGGGGGACAGGGAGGCAGAGACCCAGTACTTC,CASSINRGDREAETQYF
TRBV4-2,-,TRBJ1-1,TRBD1,TGTGCCAGCATCCAAGAGGACAGGGTGGCTTTCTTT,CASIQEDRVAFF
TRBV3-1,few,TRBJ2-3,-,TGTGCCAGCAGCCAAGAGTTTCGGAGCACAGATACGCAGTATTTT,CASSQEFRSTDTQYF
TRBV7-8,many,TRBJ1-6,TRBD1,TGTGCCAGCAGCCCACTATCACCGACAGGGCATTCACCCCTCCACTTT,CASSPLSPTGHSPLHF
TRBV6-2/TRBV6-3,few,TRBJ2-5,-,TGTGCCAGCCGACTCAGGGAGAGTGTTTGGCAAGAGACCCAGTACTTC,CASRLRESVWQETQYF
TRBV7-8,many,TRBJ1-3,-,TGTGCCAGCCAGGGATCTGGAAACACCATATATTTT,CASQGSGNTIYF
TRBV4-1,-,TRBJ2-3,-,TGCGCCAGCAGCCATTCCACAGAGGCAGATACGCAGTATTTT,CASSHSTEADTQYF
TRBV18,many,TRBJ2-7,-,TGTGCCAGCTCACCACCAGTCACCTACGAGCAGTACTTC,CASSPPVTYEQYF
TRBV7-6,-,TRBJ2-7,TRBD2,TGTGCCAGCAGCTTAGAAGCGGGAGATGTCTACGAGCAGTACTTC,CASSLEAGDVYEQYF
TRBV5-1,many,TRBJ1-4,TRBD1,TGCGCCAGCAGCTTGACGACAGGGGACTCTAATGAAAAACTGTTTTTT,CASSLTTGDSNEKLFF
TRBV6-2/TRBV6-3,-,TRBJ2-1,TRBD2,TGTGCCAGCAGTTTTTCCACTAGCGGGAGCAGCAATGAGCAGTTCTTC,CASSFSTSGSSNEQFF
TRBV29-1,-,TRBJ2-1,-,TGCAGCGTTGAGGTGGGTGATACAATTCAGCAGTTCTTC,CSVEVGDTIQQFF
TRBV4-3,-,TRBJ1-2,-,TGCGCCAGCAGCCAAGATTTGGCGGAATATGGCTACACCTTC,CASSQDLAEYGYTF
TRBV7-9,-,TRBJ2-3,-,TGTGCCAGCAGCTTGGGGGCTAGCCGGCTCACAGATACGCAGTATTTT,CASSLGASRLTDTQYF
TRBV11-1,few,TRBJ2-4,TRBD2,TGTGCCAGCAGCTTATCCACCAAAGCGGGAGAGATAGCCAAAAACATTCAGTACTTC,CASSLSTKAGEIAKNIQYF
TRBV29-1,-,TRBJ2-5,-,TGCAGCGCCGAGGGCCTGGGTGAGACCCAGTACTTC,CSAEGLGETQYF
TRBV20-1,-,TRBJ1-2,-,TGCAGTGCTAGAGTCCTACTGACCCGGGACAAGAACTATGGCTACACCTTC,CSARVLLTRDKNYGYTF
TRBV7-8,once,TRBJ2-7,-,TGTGCCAGCGGGGGCGGAGGACACCCTACCTACGAGCAGTACTTC,CASGGGGHPTYEQYF
TRBV6-5,few,TRBJ2-7,-,TGTGCCAGCAGTTACACGACCTACGACGGTTACGAGCAGTACTTC,CASSYTTYDGYEQYF
TRBV29-1,few,TRBJ2-2,-,TGCAGCGTTTCGGCCGCGTCCGGGGAGCTGTTTTTT,CSVSAASGELFF
TRBV11-1,few,TRBJ2-1,-,TGTGCCAGCAGCTTTGGGACTGCCGGGGGCCAATCCTACAATGAGCAGTTCTTC,CASSFGTAGGQSYNEQFF
TRBV27,many,TRBJ2-3,-,TGTGCCAGCAGCCTCTTTGCCGGGGCAGATACGCAGTATTTT,CASSLFAGADTQYF
TRBV11-2,-,TRBJ2-2,TRBD1,TGTGCCAGCAGCCCAGAGGGGGCGGCCGGGGAGCTGTTTTTT,CASSPEGAAGELFF
TRBV29-1,few,TRBJ1-2,-,TGCAGCGTTGAAGATGAGGCCCGGGACTATGGCTACACCTTC,CSVEDEARDYGYTF
TRBV12-3/TRBV12-4,-,TRBJ2-2,TRBD2,TGTGCCAGCAGTTCATGGACTAGGCTGGGGACCGGGGAGCTGTTTTTT,CASSSWTRLGTGELFF